One and the same sample provided the 29 T cell receptor beta chains below, sequenced in a study of blood T cell repertoires in COVID-19. Method: immunoSEQ multiplex PCR; TCRdb's copy keeps in-frame clones and lacks some. The sample lists approximately 120,000 clones, roughly 79% occurring once. Source material: peripheral blood. Receptor source: a human donor in a cohort sampled during active COVID-19.

This clone was detected once. J is TRBJ1-2 and V is TRBV19; TRBD1 aligns across 7 bases. Trimming took 7 bases from V and 4 from J; bases not matched to a gene: 12. Germline CDR1 is LNHDA and CDR2 is SQIVND (reference sequence). This CDR3 is 15 amino acids long. The chain's CDR3 is CASTNKGAPPYGYTF. CDR3 nucleotide sequence: TGTGCCAGTACAAACAAGGGGGCGCCCCCCTATGGCTACACCTTC.

The J gene is TRBJ2-6, the V gene TRBV7-9; 8 bases are a match to TRBD1. Per germline, CDR1 SEHNR and CDR2 FQNEAQ (reference sequence). This CDR3 comprises 17 residues. Trimming at V came to 5 bases and at J to 2 bases, leaving 8 bases not matched to a gene. CDR3 residues: CASSKGTGRAGANVLTF. CDR3 in DNA: TGTGCCAGCAGCAAGGGGACAGGACGGGCTGGGGCCAACGTCCTGACTTTC.

This chain uses TRBV7-8 with TRBJ2-5, with D possibly matching TRBD1 (6 bases). V was cut by 5 bases and J by 3 bases, with 16 bases left in between. The CDR3 is 15 residues long. Looked up from germline, CDR1 is SGHVS and CDR2 is FQNEAQ. The CDR3 region is CASSGIGTLKETQYF. The CDR3 bases are TGTGCCAGCAGCGGAATTGGGACACTGAAAGAGACCCAGTACTTC. The full variable domain, its missing parts supplied by reference TRBV7-8 and TRBJ2-5, is GAGVSQSPRYKVAKRGQDVALRCDPISGHVSLFWYQQALGQGPEFLTYFQNEAQLDKSGLPSDRFFAERPEGSVSTLKIQRTQQEDSAVYLCASSGIGTLKETQYFGPGTRLLVL.

The chain links TRBV11-2 to TRBJ1-2, with 12 bases aligning to TRBD1. This CDR3 region has 16 residues. Trimming removed 1 base from V and 3 bases from J; junction bases left unmatched: 3. Germline CDR1 and CDR2: SGHAT and FQNNGV. CDR3 region: CASSLGGQGADYGYTF. The DNA for the CDR3 is TGTGCCAGCAGCTTAGGGGGACAGGGGGCGGACTATGGCTACACCTTC.

The rearrangement links TRBV7-7 to TRBJ1-5; unclear D gene. The germline CDR1 and CDR2 sequences are SSHAT and FNYEAQ (reference sequence). The CDR3 contains 13 residues. V lost 1 base and J lost 6, with 7 bases in between. Here the CDR3 DNA reads TGTGCCAGCAGCTTAGATCGCGGTCAGCCCCAGCATTTT. Translated: CASSLDRGQPQHF.

The V gene is TRBV20-1, the J gene TRBJ2-1; maybe TRBD2 (6 bases). This CDR3 contains 12 residues. V lost 3 bases and J lost 13, with 16 bases in between. Germline lookup yields CDR1 DFQATT and CDR2 SNEGSKA (reference sequence). The DNA for the CDR3 is TGCAGTGCTAGTTCTAGGGCGGGGCCCCAGTTCTTC. Translation: CSASSRAGPQFF.

This clone was detected a few times. The chain uses TRBV24-1 and TRBJ2-7; no firm D call. The CDR3 extends over 12 amino acids. Germline CDR1 reads KGHDR; CDR2 reads SFDVKD. V shed 2 bases and J shed 3 bases, with 4 bases lying between them. Here the CDR3 reads CATSDYNYEQYF. CDR3 bases: TGTGCCACCAGTGATTATAACTACGAGCAGTACTTC.

The chain couples TRBV6-5 to TRBJ1-5; weak D call: TRBD1 (5 bases). Germline V gene data show CDR1 as MNHEY and CDR2 as SVGAGI. The CDR3 has 14 residues. V lost 0 bases and J 8 bases, leaving 11 bases between the germline ends. In DNA, the CDR3 is TGTGCCAGCAGTTACTCGGACCAGGGTAAGCCCCAGCATTTT. Translating it yields CASSYSDQGKPQHF.

This chain connects TRBV4-2 to TRBJ2-3, with TRBD1 identical over 7 bases. CDR3 length: 18 amino acids. J was trimmed by 4 bases and V by 0 bases; bases with no gene match: 13. Germline-derived CDR1 and CDR2 are LGHNA and YNFKEQ. CDR3 nucleotides: TGTGCCAGCAGCCAAGAAAGTGCCAAGGGGCAGGGGGCAGATACGCAGTATTTT. Translating gives CASSQESAKGQGADTQYF.

The CDR3 sequence: CASSLTPTQDTQYF. CDR3 coding DNA: TGTGCCAGCAGCTTAACTCCGACTCAGGATACGCAGTATTTT. The V and J genes are TRBV7-3 and TRBJ2-3; D unresolved. V gave up 0 bases and J gave up 6 bases, with 10 bases separating them. Germline CDR1 SGHTA, CDR2 FQGTGA. The CDR3 consists of 14 residues.

The CDR3 region is CASSGQSYEQYF. DNA of the CDR3: TGTGCCAGCAGTGGACAGAGCTACGAGCAGTACTTC. The rearrangement uses TRBV12-3 or TRBV12-4 and TRBJ2-7; maybe TRBD1 (6 bases). Trimming took off 5 bases at V and 3 bases at J, with 8 bases between the two ends. The CDR3 has 12 amino acids.

This chain joins TRBV28 and TRBJ1-3; TRBD1 might be the D (5 bases). The CDR3 loop spans 12 amino acids. In germline, CDR1 is MDHEN, CDR2 SYDVKM. The V end lost 7 bases, the J end lost 3 bases, and 7 bases lay between the germline ends. The CDR3 loop reads CASTGGGNTIYF. In DNA, the CDR3 is TGTGCCAGCACGGGGGGTGGAAACACCATATATTTT.

This clone was detected only once. DNA for the CDR3: TGTGCCAGCAGCCCCCAGCCGGGGTCCACCTACGAGCAGTACTTC. It is translated as CASSPQPGSTYEQYF. This chain joins TRBV7-8 and TRBJ2-7; a possible D gene is TRBD2 (5 bases). CDR3 size: 15 residues. V was pared by 5 bases and J by 2 bases, with 16 bases between. Germline V CDR1 and CDR2: SGHVS, FQNEAQ.

The rearrangement links TRBV5-6 to TRBJ2-7; TRBD1 is a possible D gene (6 bases). The CDR3 contains 13 residues. The V end was cut by 4 bases, the J end by 3 bases, with 11 bases between. Germline V CDR1 and CDR2: SGHDT, YYEEEE. CDR3 DNA: TGTGCCAGCAGCGAGGACAGAATCTACGAGCAGTACTTC. Amino acids: CASSEDRIYEQYF. Drawing the rest from reference TRBV5-6 and TRBJ2-7, the complete variable domain is DAGVTQSPTHLIKTRGQQVTLRCSPKSGHDTVSWYQQALGQGPQFIFQYYEEEERQRGNFPDRFSGHQFPNYSSELNVNALLLGDSALYLCASSEDRIYEQYFGPGTRLTVT.

The J gene is TRBJ2-7, the V gene TRBV6-2 or TRBV6-3, with 15 bases fitting TRBD2. Unmatched junction bases numbered 8, after V lost 0 bases and J lost 5 bases. This CDR3 is built from 18 residues. Germline V lookup: CDR1 MNHEY, CDR2 SVGEGT. The DNA for the CDR3 is TGTGCCAGCAGTTACTCGAAGATCGGACTAGCGGGGGGGCACGAGCAGTACTTC. It yields the protein CASSYSKIGLAGGHEQYF.

A few counts support this clone. The CDR3, as DNA: TGTGCCAGCAGAAACCCCGGGACAGGGTATCAAGAGACCCAGTACTTC. Translating it yields CASRNPGTGYQETQYF. The genes are TRBV11-3 and TRBJ2-5, with 9 bases aligning to TRBD1. The CDR3 spans 16 residues. The junction had 10 bases not matched to a gene; V was cut back by 6 bases and J by 2 bases. Germline values: CDR1 SGHNT, CDR2 YENEEA.

The CDR3 DNA is TGTGCCAGCAGCGGAAGGACAGGGGGCCACGAGCAGTACTTC. Translating it yields CASSGRTGGHEQYF. The gene calls are TRBV11-3 and TRBJ2-7, with TRBD1 matching over 11 bases. CDR3 length: 14 amino acids. The germline V gene encodes CDR1 SGHNT and CDR2 YENEEA. V shed 5 bases and J 5 bases; nucleotides not matched to a gene: 5.

The chain has TRBV5-6 and TRBJ2-7; TRBD2 is a possible D gene (6 bases). Trimming cost V 5 bases and J 1 base, with 10 bases left between them. From germline, CDR1 is SGHDT and CDR2 YYEEEE. The CDR3 runs to 13 residues. The CDR3 DNA follows: TGTGCCAGCAGATCCGGGAGATCCTACGAGCAGTACTTC. Its translation: CASRSGRSYEQYF.

This clone showed up just a few times. The V and J genes are TRBV29-1 and TRBJ1-2; D is ambiguous. Trimming cost V 2 bases and J 6 bases, with 4 bases left between them. The CDR3 extends over 10 amino acids. Germline CDR1 and CDR2: SQVTM and ANQGSEA. The CDR3 sequence: CSVEYDGYTF. The CDR3 DNA reads TGCAGCGTTGAATATGATGGCTACACCTTC.

This sequence joins TRBV6-2 or TRBV6-3 and TRBJ1-6; 7 bases map to TRBD1. Germline V gene sequence: CDR1 MNHEY, CDR2 SVGEGT. Trimming cost V 4 bases and J 9 bases; bases outside gene matches: 12. The CDR3 loop spans 16 amino acids. This chain's CDR3 is CASSSDITGAGSPLHF. CDR3 DNA sequence: TGTGCCAGCAGTTCCGACATCACAGGGGCAGGTTCACCCCTCCACTTT.

The chain recombines TRBV14 with TRBJ1-3; D is unclear. V was clipped by 2 bases and J by 1 base, with 12 bases between them. This CDR3 comprises 16 residues. The germline gives CDR1 SGHDN, CDR2 FVKESK. The CDR3 spells CASSQPGFPSGNTIYF. In DNA form, the CDR3 reads TGTGCCAGCAGCCAACCAGGATTCCCTTCTGGAAACACCATATATTTT.

The count of this clone is one. The chain combines TRBV4-1 with TRBJ1-3; D remains ambiguous. V was pared by 4 bases and J by 2 bases, with 9 bases between. The V gene's germline CDR1 is MGHRA and CDR2 YSYEKL. The CDR3 covers 14 residues. CDR3 region: CASSLTLTGNTIYF. The CDR3 region has the DNA TGCGCCAGCAGCCTAACATTAACTGGAAACACCATATATTTT.

In this sample, this clone turned up once. The chain employs TRBV7-2 and TRBJ2-7, with TRBD1 matching over 7 bases. The CDR3 has 14 amino acids. Looked up from germline, CDR1 is SGHTA and CDR2 is FQGNSA. With 6 bases clipped from V and 0 bases from J, the junction kept 5 bases outside the gene matches. The CDR3, as DNA: TGTGCCAGCAGTCCCGGGACAGTCTCCTACGAGCAGTACTTC. Residues: CASSPGTVSYEQYF. Full variable domain (missing parts from reference TRBV7-2 and TRBJ2-7): GAGVSQSPSNKVTEKGKDVELRCDPISGHTALYWYRQSLGQGLEFLIYFQGNSAPDKSGLPSDRFSAERTGGSVSTLTIQRTQQEDSAVYLCASSPGTVSYEQYFGPGTRLTVT.

V usage is TRBV6-1 and J usage is TRBJ1-3; tentatively, D is TRBD1 (6 bases). The CDR3 consists of 18 residues. V was clipped by 2 bases and J by 1 base, with 18 bases between them. Germline V gene data show CDR1 as MNHNS and CDR2 as SASEGT. Here the CDR3 DNA reads TGTGCCAGCAGTGAAAGGGGGAAATGGTCTCTTTCTGGAAACACCATATATTTT. The encoded protein is CASSERGKWSLSGNTIYF.

The chain uses TRBV7-2 and TRBJ1-2; TRBD1 is a possible D gene (6 bases). The germline V gene has CDR1 SGHTA and CDR2 FQGNSA. This CDR3 region has 15 residues. Deletions cut 6 bases from V and 0 bases from J, with 14 bases between. The CDR3 spells CASRAPGTSNYGYTF. The CDR3 DNA sequence: TGTGCCAGCAGGGCCCCCGGGACATCTAACTATGGCTACACCTTC.

The chain recombines TRBV30 with TRBJ1-5; D gene unclear. This CDR3 has 13 residues. V lost 2 bases and J lost 7, with 12 bases in between. Per germline, CDR1 GTSNPN and CDR2 SVGIG (reference sequence). CDR3 nucleotides: TGTGCCTGGAGTTTGGTAGTGGGCCAGCCCCAGCATTTT. This translates into CAWSLVVGQPQHF.

This chain uses TRBV11-3 with TRBJ1-1; 8 nucleotides agree with TRBD1. In germline, CDR1 is SGHNT, CDR2 YENEEA. J lost 0 bases, V lost 5 bases, and 11 bases had no gene match. This CDR3 is built from 17 residues. As DNA, the CDR3 is TGTGCCAGCAGCACTCGGACAGGGCTACGTGTGAACACTGAAGCTTTCTTT. Translated, it gives CASSTRTGLRVNTEAFF.

This clone was observed a few times. This specimen includes other DNA sequences encoding the same CDR3. As DNA, the CDR3 is TGTGCCAGCAGCCCCGGGGGGGCCTACGAGCAGTACTTC. This gives the protein CASSPGGAYEQYF. This chain links TRBV27 with TRBJ2-7; 8 bases agree with TRBD2. This CDR3 spans 13 amino acids. Unmatched junction bases numbered 3, after V lost 6 bases and J lost 2 bases. Germline V gene lookup returns CDR1 MNHEY and CDR2 SMNVEV (reference sequence).

J is TRBJ1-2 and V is TRBV5-1, with 7 nucleotides matching TRBD1. The CDR3 length is 14 residues. The J segment lost 3 bases and the V segment lost 5 bases, leaving 7 bases of the junction unmatched. Germline lookup yields CDR1 SGHRS and CDR2 YFSETQ. Here the CDR3 DNA reads TGCGCCAGCAGTCCCCAAACAGGGGACTATGGCTACACCTTC. Its translation: CASSPQTGDYGYTF. The variable domain in full, completed from reference TRBV5-1 and TRBJ1-2, reads KAGVTQTPRYLIKTRGQQVTLSCSPISGHRSVSWYQQTPGQGLQFLFEYFSETQRNKGNFPGRFSGRQFSNSRSEMNVSTLELGDSALYLCASSPQTGDYGYTFGSGTRLTVV.